A single count supports the clone carrying this T cell receptor (beta chain). Its cognate antigen is unknown. Germline and junction disagree at one end, which may indicate a read error. Both iRepertoire HTBI primers and Arm-PCR of CDR3 regions were used to build the TCR beta libraries. Via MiXCR, TCRdb re-called the multiplex PCR reads, giving one row per CDR3 protein. Altogether some 350,000 distinct CDR3 sequences are present, about 17% being singletons, with the ten largest covering around 20%. The data originate from a study of regulatory T cells in long-lasting Graves disease. Study-wide findings and caveats: Study of thyroid tissue was not done, with only peripheral blood studied.

Specified time point: newly diagnosed GD, antithyroid drugs for less than 3 months. PBMC RNA served as the TCR library source. In this cohort, patients came from an endocrinology department located in Xi'an, China. The sample also formed part of further work on T cells in Graves' hyperthyroidism and ophthalmopathy. That study adds: Diagnostic decisions used clinical symptoms, serum thyroxine and TRAb, thyroid ultrasound and orbital computed tomography.

Source: peripheral blood mononuclear cells (PBMCs), taken at new diagnosis, from a patient treated with antithyroid drugs. This TCR derives from a woman younger than 30 with Graves disease.

CDR3 nucleotides: TGTGCCAGCTCCACTCAGGGGGCCAGGGGTGAAAAACTGGTTTTT. Its translation: CASSTQGARGEKLVF. The V gene is TRBV4-2, the J gene TRBJ1-4; 8 bases match TRBD1. The CDR3 totals 15 residues. Germline V gene data show CDR1 as LGHNA and CDR2 as YNFKEQ.